Sequencing of this T cell receptor (beta chain) was carried out in a study of early T cells in non-severe SARS-CoV-2 infection. Study findings and constraints: Sequences matched to VDJdb favored anti-spike CD8 responses, while private and CD4 specificities were missed.

As part of library construction, unique molecular identifiers were attached to individual cDNA molecules. TCRdb ran MiXCR on the 5' RACE reads and lists one entry per CDR3 protein. Of approximately 31,000 distinct CDR3 sequences in the sample, around 5.8% were seen once. This clonotype was recorded at least ten times. What it recognizes is unknown. The sequence was collected from an adult who was a healthcare worker with PCR-confirmed SARS-CoV-2 infection or an uninfected control (not recorded which). Sequencing was performed on whole blood.

DNA for the CDR3: TGTGCCAGCAGCGCCATATCGGAGCAGTTCTTC. Protein: CASSAISEQFF. The chain joins TRBV6-2 or TRBV6-3 to TRBJ2-1; D is undetermined. Between the trimmed V and J ends, which lost 6 bases and 10 bases, there was a span of 10 bases. The CDR3 is 11 residues long. The germline CDR1 and CDR2 sequences are MNHEY and SVGEGT.